The count of the clone carrying this T cell receptor (beta chain) is one. Its target is not known. The germline gives CDR1 SGHKS, CDR2 YYEKEE (reference sequence). The CDR3 contains 14 residues. With 4 bases clipped from V and 4 bases from J, the junction kept 7 bases outside the gene matches. The data originate from a study of cytomegalovirus exposure and HLA in healthy donors. About the study: The 120 validation repertoires used the same platform as the 600 to 750 first-cohort repertoires (as reported by a later analysis).

Among the roughly 120 subjects of the validation cohort, separate from the approximately 700-subject first cohort, were the donors. Study conclusions and caveats: The investigators catalogued some 150 TCR beta chains as cytomegalovirus-associated. Usually a TCR sequence was rare, but some public TCRs were found in many donors.

TCRdb's copy holds only in-frame clones and misses some; the assay was immunoSEQ multiplex PCR. The table has approximately 100,000 clones, about 90% seen once. The genes are TRBV5-5 and TRBJ1-2, with TRBD1 matching over 7 bases. The sample taken for sequencing was PBMCs. This TCR was sampled from a woman aged 18-29 years in good health and CMV-seronegative. The CDR3 loop is CASSIAGTAYGYTF. CDR3 bases: TGTGCCAGCAGCATAGCCGGGACAGCCTATGGCTACACCTTC.